Each of the 25 T cell receptor beta chains below was sequenced from the same sample in a study of blood T cell repertoires in COVID-19. Generated by immunoSEQ multiplex PCR, the TCRdb table keeps only in-frame clones and is missing some. The sample lists about 100,000 clones; about nine tenths were seen once. Material: peripheral blood. The receptor source for this set is a man aged 60 to 75 with acute or convalescent COVID-19.

The chain recombines TRBV18 with TRBJ2-7; tentatively, D is TRBD2 (5 bases). The V end was cut by 4 bases, the J end by 0 bases, with 13 bases between. The CDR3 loop spans 15 amino acids. Germline lookup yields CDR1 KGHSH and CDR2 LQKENI. Here the CDR3 DNA reads TGTGCCAGCTCACAATTCAGGCGGGCCTCCTACGAGCAGTACGTC. Its protein product is CASSQFRRASYEQYV.

This sequence joins TRBV3-1 (or the pseudogene TRBV3-2) and TRBJ1-2; TRBD1 agrees at 7 bases. This CDR3 region has 15 residues. J was trimmed by 5 bases and V by 4 bases; bases with no gene match: 10. Germline lookup yields CDR1 LGHDT and CDR2 YNNKEL (reference sequence). The CDR3 sequence: CASSLLPTGTYGYTF. The CDR3 DNA follows: TGTGCCAGCAGCCTTCTCCCGACAGGGACGTATGGCTACACCTTC.

CDR3 nucleotides: TGTGCCAGCAGTTCCACTCCTCCGGGACTAGAAGTCCCCCAGTACTTC. Translation: CASSSTPPGLEVPQYF. V and J are TRBV27 and TRBJ2-5; 8 bases line up with TRBD2. Trimming at V came to 4 bases and at J to 9 bases, leaving 16 bases not matched to a gene. Germline values: CDR1 MNHEY, CDR2 SMNVEV (reference sequence). The CDR3 has 16 residues.

The chain links TRBV5-6 to TRBJ1-2; 7 nucleotides agree with TRBD1. The V gene's germline CDR1 is SGHDT and CDR2 YYEEEE. The trim removed 2 bases at V and 4 bases at J, leaving 5 bases unmatched. The CDR3 length is 14 residues. CDR3 nucleotide sequence: TGTGCCAGCAGCTTAGGGGACAGTCCCTATGGCTACACCTTC. Amino acid sequence: CASSLGDSPYGYTF.

This clone was counted only a few times. The chain has TRBV27 and TRBJ2-3; 12 positions match TRBD1. J gave up 9 bases and V 6 bases, and 13 bases lay outside the gene matches. The CDR3 consists of 16 residues. In germline, CDR1 is MNHEY, CDR2 SMNVEV (reference sequence). In DNA, the CDR3 is TGTGCCAGCAGCCAGTTGGGGGACAGGGGGCGGATAACGCAGTATTTT. Translated: CASSQLGDRGRITQYF.

This rearrangement joins TRBV28 to TRBJ2-7; 12 bases agree with TRBD2. V gave up 7 bases and J gave up 6 bases; unmatched junction bases: 19. Germline CDR1 is MDHEN and CDR2 is SYDVKM. This CDR3 is 18 amino acids long. The CDR3 DNA follows: TGTGCCAGCACCCCAACTGGGCTAGCGGGAGGGGGGATCCGCGAGCAGTACTTC. Its protein product is CASTPTGLAGGGIREQYF.

J is TRBJ2-7 and V is TRBV4-2, with 8 bases that match TRBD2. Trimming at V came to 4 bases and at J to 2 bases, leaving 10 bases not matched to a gene. The germline V gene encodes CDR1 LGHNA and CDR2 YNFKEQ. The CDR3 contains 16 residues. The CDR3 bases are TGTGCCAGCAGCCGCGCACCGGGACTAGACGCCTACGAGCAGTACTTC. It specifies CASSRAPGLDAYEQYF.

V gene TRBV28 combines with J gene TRBJ2-1, with TRBD2 matching 8 bases. V gave up 2 bases and J gave up 10 bases; unmatched junction bases: 4. The CDR3 sequence is 13 residues long. The germline gives CDR1 MDHEN, CDR2 SYDVKM. CDR3 loop: CASSLREGGEQFF. The CDR3 DNA reads as TGTGCCAGCAGTTTACGGGAGGGAGGCGAGCAGTTCTTC.

A remark on this clone: This CDR3 is also generated by other DNA sequences in the sample. This chain joins TRBV24-1 and TRBJ1-5, with no clear D. Germline V gives CDR1 KGHDR, CDR2 SFDVKD. Trimming shortened V by 7 bases and J by 0 bases, and 9 bases separated the two germline ends. This CDR3 has 14 residues. DNA of the CDR3: TGTGCCACCAGGGGCCCAGGTAGCAATCAGCCCCAGCATTTT. Its protein product is CATRGPGSNQPQHF.

This chain connects TRBV6-1 to TRBJ2-3, with TRBD1 as a possible D gene (6 bases). Per germline, CDR1 MNHNS and CDR2 SASEGT. V was clipped by 2 bases and J by 13 bases, with 19 bases between them. The CDR3 covers 14 residues. The CDR3 region is CASSERDKPSVEYF. The DNA for the CDR3 is TGTGCCAGCAGTGAACGGGACAAACCTTCTGTTGAGTATTTT.

The chain combines TRBV6-1 with TRBJ2-5; perhaps TRBD1 as D (5 bases). The CDR3 has 17 amino acids. Trimming removed 2 bases at V and 2 bases at J, with 18 bases between. Germline CDR1 and CDR2: MNHNS and SASEGT. DNA for the CDR3: TGTGCCAGCAGTGAATTCCAAGCGACAGTAAGACAAGAGACCCAGTACTTC. Translating it yields CASSEFQATVRQETQYF.

This sequence joins TRBV7-9 and TRBJ2-2; D is possibly TRBD2 (5 bases). The germline gives CDR1 SEHNR, CDR2 FQNEAQ (reference sequence). This CDR3 is built from 15 residues. Deletions cut 5 bases from V and 5 bases from J, with 15 bases between. The CDR3 bases are TGTGCCAGCAGCCACCGGACTCCGGGGACCGGGGAGCTGTTTTTT. Translating it yields CASSHRTPGTGELFF.

The chain carries TRBV27 and TRBJ1-2; 7 bases match TRBD1. The V gene's germline CDR1 is MNHEY and CDR2 SMNVEV (reference sequence). V lost 2 bases and J lost 2; bases outside the gene matches: 2. CDR3 length: 14 amino acids. CDR3 sequence reads: CASSLKGANYGYTF. The DNA of the CDR3 is TGTGCCAGCAGTTTAAAGGGGGCCAACTATGGCTACACCTTC.

The J gene is TRBJ1-3, the V gene TRBV18; D gene ambiguous. V dropped 0 bases and J dropped 0 bases, with 12 bases sitting between them. The CDR3 consists of 17 residues. Germline V lookup: CDR1 KGHSH, CDR2 LQKENI. The CDR3 nucleotides read TGTGCCAGCTCACCACCGGTGCAGGCGTTCTCTGGAAACACCATATATTTT. This codes for CASSPPVQAFSGNTIYF.

This clone was observed once. V gene TRBV5-1 combines with J gene TRBJ2-3; 9 bases map to TRBD2. V lost 2 bases to trimming and J lost 0 bases; unmatched junction nucleotides: 1. This CDR3 region has 15 residues. The germline gives CDR1 SGHRS, CDR2 YFSETQ. CDR3 sequence (DNA): TGCGCCAGCAGCTTCACTAGCGGGAGCACAGATACGCAGTATTTT. This codes for CASSFTSGSTDTQYF.

The chain has TRBV5-1 and TRBJ1-2, with TRBD1 matching 8 bases. Germline-derived CDR1 and CDR2 are SGHRS and YFSETQ. The junction had 6 bases not matched to a gene; V was cut back by 0 bases and J by 5 bases. There are 15 residues in the CDR3. The CDR3 region is CASSLVTGGGYGYTF. CDR3 nucleotide sequence: TGCGCCAGCAGCTTGGTCACAGGGGGAGGTTATGGCTACACCTTC.

The chain joins TRBV12-5 to TRBJ1-1; TRBD1 matches 7 bases. Germline CDR1 and CDR2: LGHNT and FRNRAP. This CDR3 is built from 14 residues. Trimming cost V 3 bases and J 1 base; bases outside gene matches: 2. The CDR3 loop reads CASGFGQANTEAFF. CDR3 in DNA: TGTGCTAGTGGTTTCGGACAGGCGAACACTGAAGCTTTCTTT.

The chain links TRBV5-5 to TRBJ1-2; D remains unclear. Trimming cost V 1 base and J 2 bases, with 6 bases left between them. CDR1 and CDR2 (germline): SGHKS, YYEKEE (reference sequence). The length of the CDR3 is 13 residues. CDR3 nucleotides: TGTGCCAGCAGCTTGATGCAGAACTATGGCTACACCTTC. Its translation: CASSLMQNYGYTF. Filled out from reference TRBV5-5 and TRBJ1-2, the complete variable domain reads DAGVTQSPTHLIKTRGQQVTLRCSPISGHKSVSWYQQVLGQGPQFIFQYYEKEERGRGNFPDRFSARQFPNYSSELNVNALLLGDSALYLCASSLMQNYGYTFGSGTRLTVV.

This clone has just a few counts. The rearrangement joins TRBV11-2 to TRBJ2-7, with D possibly TRBD1 on 7 matching bases. Trimming removed 5 bases at V and 2 bases at J, with 10 bases between. CDR1 and CDR2 (germline): SGHAT, FQNNGV. The CDR3 runs 13 residues. DNA of the CDR3: TGTGCCAGCAGCCGCGGGACAGCCTACGAGCAGTACTTC. Its protein product is CASSRGTAYEQYF.

The rearrangement uses TRBV19 and TRBJ1-2; maybe TRBD1 (5 bases). The CDR3 sequence is 11 residues long. Germline V gene sequence: CDR1 LNHDA, CDR2 SQIVND (reference sequence). The ends were cut back, 4 bases at V and 7 bases at J, with 7 bases in the middle. This CDR3 reads CASSTTAGYTF. The CDR3 nucleotides are TGTGCCAGTAGTACGACAGCTGGCTACACCTTC.

The chain employs TRBV30 and TRBJ2-6; TRBD2 is a possible D gene (6 bases). CDR3 size: 15 residues. V was shortened by 7 bases and J by 0 bases, with 13 bases between the two germline ends. Germline V gene sequence: CDR1 GTSNPN, CDR2 SVGIG (reference sequence). The CDR3 protein is CASGGDLSGANVLTF. In DNA, the CDR3 is TGTGCCTCAGGAGGGGATCTCTCTGGGGCCAACGTCCTGACTTTC.

This sequence joins TRBV27 and TRBJ1-2, with D unresolved. Germline CDR1 and CDR2: MNHEY and SMNVEV (reference sequence). V gave up 2 bases and J gave up 9 bases, with 13 bases separating them. The CDR3 consists of 13 residues. The DNA for the CDR3 is TGTGCCAGCAGTTTAGGGAGACATGGTCGCTACACCTTC. It specifies CASSLGRHGRYTF.

The chain is built from TRBV21-1 and TRBJ2-7; the tabulated D call, TRBD2, remains unverified against the DNA. TRBV21-1 is annotated as a pseudogene. The CDR3 consists of 15 residues. CDR3 in DNA: TGTGCCAGCAGCAAAGTTAGCGGTAGGGGCTACGAGCAGTACTTC. This translates into CASSKVSGRGYEQYF.

V is TRBV19 and J is TRBJ2-7; D ambiguous. CDR3 length equals 14 residues. Trimming shortened V by 1 base and J by 4 bases, and 11 bases separated the two germline ends. Germline V lookup: CDR1 LNHDA, CDR2 SQIVND (reference sequence). In DNA form, the CDR3 reads TGTGCCAGTAGTATAGTCCTATCCGAATACGAGCAGTACTTC. It is translated as CASSIVLSEYEQYF.

The J gene is TRBJ2-1, the V gene TRBV6-2 or TRBV6-3, with 12 positions matching TRBD2. The CDR3 is 17 residues long. From germline, CDR1 is MNHEY and CDR2 SVGEGT. J was trimmed by 9 bases and V by 0 bases; bases with no gene match: 9. This CDR3 reads CASSYSTLAGGPGEQFF. CDR3 in DNA: TGTGCCAGCAGTTACTCCACTCTAGCGGGAGGGCCCGGTGAGCAGTTCTTC.